Below, 3 T cell receptor beta chains from the same sample are listed, as sequenced in a study of regulatory T cells in long-lasting Graves disease. Library construction for TCR beta used iRepertoire HTBI primers and Arm-PCR of CDR3 regions. One entry per CDR3 protein results from TCRdb running MiXCR on the multiplex PCR reads. The data show hundreds of thousands of distinct CDR3 sequences, roughly 15% seen once. Time point meaning: newly diagnosed GD, antithyroid drugs for less than 3 months. Following extraction of RNA from PBMCs, that RNA was used to make the TCR library. These data also featured in a second study, about T cells in Graves' hyperthyroidism and ophthalmopathy.

Material: peripheral blood mononuclear cells (PBMCs), obtained at new diagnosis, from a patient treated with antithyroid drugs. The receptors stem from a woman aged 25 to 39 with Graves disease.

J is TRBJ2-5 and V is TRBV11-2; a possible D gene is TRBD2 (7 bases). V gave up 5 bases and J gave up 4 bases, with 29 bases separating them. The CDR3 sequence is 19 residues long. CDR1 SGHAT and CDR2 FQNNGV come from the germline V gene. The CDR3 DNA is TGTGCCAGCAGCGCCCCGGCCTATGGGGGGGCACTGGGCGGAGAGACCCAGTACTTC. Its translation is CASSAPAYGGALGGETQYF.

The chain has TRBV20-1 and TRBJ2-7; D is perhaps TRBD2 (6 bases). Germline V gene data show CDR1 as DFQATT and CDR2 as SNEGSKA (reference sequence). V was trimmed by 4 bases and J by 5 bases, leaving 21 bases between them. The CDR3 spans 15 residues. CDR3 in DNA: TGCAGTGCTACCGGGGGAGGAGGGGCTTGGGACGAGCAGTACTTC. Its translation: CSATGGGGAWDEQYF.

Points on this clonotype: Possible read error: a much larger clone is one base away. The chain has TRBV19 and TRBJ1-5; 7 nucleotides match TRBD1. V shed 10 bases and J 8 bases; nucleotides not matched to a gene: 11. CDR1 is LNHDA, CDR2 SQIVND, per germline (reference sequence). The CDR3 totals 13 residues. The DNA for the CDR3 is TGTGCCACCCCGACAGGGAAGGTTAAGCCCCAGCATTTT. This translates into CATPTGKVKPQHF.